The T cell receptor beta chain under discussion was sequenced for a study of T-cell reconstitution after alpha-beta-depleted transplantation in children. Germline trimming cut 11 bases from V and 3 bases from J; bases unmatched to any gene: 14. CDR1 and CDR2 from the germline V gene are ENHRY and SYGVKD. The CDR3 loop spans 15 amino acids. TCRbeta library preparation incorporated unique molecular identifiers. Each CDR3 protein is one row after TCRdb ran MiXCR on the PCR reads. The repertoire consists of fewer than 700,000 distinct CDR3 sequences, with over 10% occurring once and the leading ten covering 2.2%.

This TCR came from a male patient under 18 who had a stem cell transplant for acute myeloid leukemia, so the T cells may come from the graft donor. This specimen was PBMCs, mostly from graft donor cells, taken 360 days after TCRalphabeta/CD19-depleted stem cell transplant. This chain joins TRBV10-3 and TRBJ2-5, with 8 bases identical to TRBD2. The CDR3 loop reads CAAAPGLAAEETQYF. The DNA of the CDR3 is TGTGCCGCAGCGCCTGGACTAGCTGCCGAAGAGACCCAGTACTTC.